The clone carrying this TCR beta chain was detected only once. Clones were sequenced by immunoSEQ multiplex PCR, and TCRdb holds only the in-frame ones, with some missing. Among about 4,500 clones listed, over 70% were seen once. The data are from a study of T cell repertoires in ileal Crohn's disease. J lost 4 bases, V lost 4 bases, and 5 bases had no gene match. This CDR3 is 14 amino acids long. Germline V gene lookup returns CDR1 SGHNT and CDR2 YYREEE (reference sequence). The sequenced material came from ileal tissue. The TCR was taken from an adult with Crohn's disease. This rearrangement joins TRBV5-4 to TRBJ2-7, with TRBD1 identical over 10 bases. The CDR3 here is CASSAGQGGYEQYF. CDR3 DNA: TGTGCCAGCAGCGCCGGACAGGGGGGGTACGAGCAGTACTTC. The variable domain in full, completed from reference TRBV5-4 and TRBJ2-7, reads ETGVTQSPTHLIKTRGQQVTLRCSSQSGHNTVSWYQQALGQGPQFIFQYYREEENGRGNFPPRFSGLQFPNYSSELNVNALELDDSALYLCASSAGQGGYEQYFGPGTRLTVT.